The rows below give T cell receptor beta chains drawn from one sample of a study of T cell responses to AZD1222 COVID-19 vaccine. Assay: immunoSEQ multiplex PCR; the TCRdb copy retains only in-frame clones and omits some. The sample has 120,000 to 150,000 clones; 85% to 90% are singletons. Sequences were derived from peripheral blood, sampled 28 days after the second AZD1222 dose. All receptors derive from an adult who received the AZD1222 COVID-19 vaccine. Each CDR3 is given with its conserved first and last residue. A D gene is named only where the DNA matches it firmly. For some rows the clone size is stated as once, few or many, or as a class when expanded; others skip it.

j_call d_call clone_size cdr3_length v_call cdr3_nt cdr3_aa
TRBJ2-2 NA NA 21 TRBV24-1 TGTGCCACCAGTGATTTTGCAGGACAGGGACTTAGCGGGCCCGAGGACCGGGGAGCTGTTTTT CATSDFAGQGLSGPEDRGAVF
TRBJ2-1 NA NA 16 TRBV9 TGTGCCAGCAGCGTAGGGGGGGCCCCCTCCTACAATGAGCAGTTCTTC CASSVGGAPSYNEQFF
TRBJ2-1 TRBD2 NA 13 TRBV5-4 TGTGCCAGCAGCGGGAGGGTTCCAAATGAGCAGTTCTTC CASSGRVPNEQFF
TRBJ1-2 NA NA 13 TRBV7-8 TGTGCCAGCAGCTTAGCCGAGAACTATGGCTACACCTTC CASSLAENYGYTF
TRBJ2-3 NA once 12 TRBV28 TGTGCCAGCAGCCTCGCTAAGGGTACGCAGTATTTT CASSLAKGTQYF
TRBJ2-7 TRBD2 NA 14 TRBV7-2 TGTGCCAGCAGCCCCGGACTAGCGAGCTACGAGCAGTACTTC CASSPGLASYEQYF
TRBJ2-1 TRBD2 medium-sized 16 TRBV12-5 TGTGCTAGTGGTTTGGTCAGCGGGAGCTCCTACAATGAGCAGTTCTTC CASGLVSGSSYNEQFF
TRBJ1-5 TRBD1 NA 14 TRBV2 TGTGCCAGCAGTGACGGACAGGGCAATCAGCCCCAGCATTTT CASSDGQGNQPQHF
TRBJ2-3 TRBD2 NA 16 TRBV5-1 TGCGCCAGCAGCAAGGGACTAGCCCCCTTCACAGATACGCAGTATTTT CASSKGLAPFTDTQYF
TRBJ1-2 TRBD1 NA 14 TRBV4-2 TGTGCCAGCAGCCTTTCAGAGGGGGCGCGTGGCTACACCTTC CASSLSEGARGYTF
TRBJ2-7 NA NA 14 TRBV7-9 TGTGCCAGCAGCTTACTGGGGGACAACTACGAGCAGTACTTC CASSLLGDNYEQYF
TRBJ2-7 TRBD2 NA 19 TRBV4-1 TGCGCCAGCAGCCAAGGGACTAGCGGGGTCCTATTCGGGTCCTACGAGCAGTACTTC CASSQGTSGVLFGSYEQYF
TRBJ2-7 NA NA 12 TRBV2 TGTGCCAACCAACTACAGGGTGGCGAGCAGTACTTC CANQLQGGEQYF
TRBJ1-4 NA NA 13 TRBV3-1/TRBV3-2 TGTGCCAGCACGATGGGGTTTAATGAAAAACTGTTTTTT CASTMGFNEKLFF
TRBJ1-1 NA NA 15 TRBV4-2 TGTGCCAGCAGCCAAGAAATGGGTGGAGGGACTGAAGCTTTCTTT CASSQEMGGGTEAFF
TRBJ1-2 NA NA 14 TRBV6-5 TGTGCCAGCACCAGGGCAGGGGCTAACTATGGCTACACCTTC CASTRAGANYGYTF
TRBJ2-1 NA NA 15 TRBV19 TGTGCCAGTACCCCACGGGACAACTCCTACAATGAGCAGTTCTTC CASTPRDNSYNEQFF
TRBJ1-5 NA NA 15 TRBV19 TGTGCCAGTAGTATGAGGGAAGGAGGCAATCAGCCCCAGCATTTT CASSMREGGNQPQHF
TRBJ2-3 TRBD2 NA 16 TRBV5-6 TGTGCCAGCAGCTTGGACCGTCTAGCGGTCACAGATACGCAGTATTTT CASSLDRLAVTDTQYF
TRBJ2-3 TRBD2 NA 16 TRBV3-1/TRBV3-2 TGTGCCAGCAGCCAAGTGTGGCTAGCGGACACAGATACGCAGTATTTT CASSQVWLADTDTQYF
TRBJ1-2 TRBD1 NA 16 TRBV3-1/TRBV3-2 TGTGCCAGCAGCCAACTCCGGGACAGGGTTAACTATGGCTACACCTTC CASSQLRDRVNYGYTF
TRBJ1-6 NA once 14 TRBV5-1 TGCGCCAGCAGCTTGGGTGCAGGGGAATCACCCCTCCACTTT CASSLGAGESPLHF
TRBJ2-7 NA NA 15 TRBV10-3 TGTGCCATCAGTCAGCCGGGACGGAGCTCCTACGAGCAGTACTTC CAISQPGRSSYEQYF
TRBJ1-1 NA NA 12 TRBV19 TGTGCCAGTAGCACGACCGCAACAGTCGCTTTCTTT CASSTTATVAFF